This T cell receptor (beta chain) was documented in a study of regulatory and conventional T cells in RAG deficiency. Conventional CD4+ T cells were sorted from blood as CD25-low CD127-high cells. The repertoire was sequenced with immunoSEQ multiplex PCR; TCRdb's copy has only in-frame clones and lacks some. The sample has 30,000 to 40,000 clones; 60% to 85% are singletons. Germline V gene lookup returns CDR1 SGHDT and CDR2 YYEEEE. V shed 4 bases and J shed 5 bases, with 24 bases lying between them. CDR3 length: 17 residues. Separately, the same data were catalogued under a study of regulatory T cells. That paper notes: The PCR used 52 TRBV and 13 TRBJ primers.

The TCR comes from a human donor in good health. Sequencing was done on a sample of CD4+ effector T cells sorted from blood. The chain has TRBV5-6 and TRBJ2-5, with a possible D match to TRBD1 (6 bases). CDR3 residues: CASSVDYRDASWETQYF. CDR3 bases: TGTGCCAGCAGCGTTGACTACAGGGACGCCTCTTGGGAGACCCAGTACTTC.